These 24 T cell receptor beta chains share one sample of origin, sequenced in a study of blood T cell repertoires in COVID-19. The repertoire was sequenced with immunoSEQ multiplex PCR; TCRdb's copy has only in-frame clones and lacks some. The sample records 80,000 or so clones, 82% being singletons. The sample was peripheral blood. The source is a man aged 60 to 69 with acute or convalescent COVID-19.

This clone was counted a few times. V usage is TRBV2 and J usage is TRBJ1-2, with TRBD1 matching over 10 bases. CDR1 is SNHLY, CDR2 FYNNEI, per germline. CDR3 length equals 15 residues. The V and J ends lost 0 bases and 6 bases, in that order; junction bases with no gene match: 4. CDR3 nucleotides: TGTGCCAGCAGTGAAGCCCGGGACAGGGGCCATGGCTACACCTTC. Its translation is CASSEARDRGHGYTF.

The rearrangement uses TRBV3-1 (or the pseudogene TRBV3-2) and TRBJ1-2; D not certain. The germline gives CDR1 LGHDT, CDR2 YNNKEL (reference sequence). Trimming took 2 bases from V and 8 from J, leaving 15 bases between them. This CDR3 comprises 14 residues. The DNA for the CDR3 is TGTGCCAGCAGCCAATCCCTCGGGTCTCAGGGCTACACCTTC. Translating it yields CASSQSLGSQGYTF.

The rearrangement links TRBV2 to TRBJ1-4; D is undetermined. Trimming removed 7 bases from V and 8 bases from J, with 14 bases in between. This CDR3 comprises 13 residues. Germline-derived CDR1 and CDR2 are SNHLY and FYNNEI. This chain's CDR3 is CASNGREREKLFF. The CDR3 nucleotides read TGTGCCAGCAATGGACGGGAGAGGGAAAAACTGTTTTTT.

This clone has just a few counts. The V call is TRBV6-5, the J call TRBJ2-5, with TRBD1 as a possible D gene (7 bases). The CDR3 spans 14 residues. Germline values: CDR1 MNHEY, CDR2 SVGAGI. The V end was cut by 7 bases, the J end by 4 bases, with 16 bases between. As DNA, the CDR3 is TGTGCCAGCAACGACAGGGCGGAGGGAGAGACCCAGTACTTC. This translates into CASNDRAEGETQYF.

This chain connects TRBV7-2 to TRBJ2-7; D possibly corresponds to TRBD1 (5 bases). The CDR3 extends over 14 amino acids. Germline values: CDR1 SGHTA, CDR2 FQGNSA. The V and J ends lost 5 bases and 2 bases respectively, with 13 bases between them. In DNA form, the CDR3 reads TGTGCCAGCAGCACCAGGGTAGAGACCTACGAGCAGTACTTC. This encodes CASSTRVETYEQYF. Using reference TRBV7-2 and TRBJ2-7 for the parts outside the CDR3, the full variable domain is GAGVSQSPSNKVTEKGKDVELRCDPISGHTALYWYRQSLGQGLEFLIYFQGNSAPDKSGLPSDRFSAERTGGSVSTLTIQRTQQEDSAVYLCASSTRVETYEQYFGPGTRLTVT.

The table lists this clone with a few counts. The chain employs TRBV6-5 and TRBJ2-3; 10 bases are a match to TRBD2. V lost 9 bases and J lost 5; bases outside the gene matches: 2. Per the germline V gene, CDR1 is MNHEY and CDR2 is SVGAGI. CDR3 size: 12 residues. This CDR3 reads CASQRGGDTQYF. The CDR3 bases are TGTGCCAGTCAGCGGGGGGGAGATACGCAGTATTTT.

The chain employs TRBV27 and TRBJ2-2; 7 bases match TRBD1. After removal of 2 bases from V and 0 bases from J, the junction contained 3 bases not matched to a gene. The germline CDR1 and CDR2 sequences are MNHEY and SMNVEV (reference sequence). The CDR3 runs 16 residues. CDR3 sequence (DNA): TGTGCCAGCAGTTTACCGGGACAGACGAACACCGGGGAGCTGTTTTTT. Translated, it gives CASSLPGQTNTGELFF.

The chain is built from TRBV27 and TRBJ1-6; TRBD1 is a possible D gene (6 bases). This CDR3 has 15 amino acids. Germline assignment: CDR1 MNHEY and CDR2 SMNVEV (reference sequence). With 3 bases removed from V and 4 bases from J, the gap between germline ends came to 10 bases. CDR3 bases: TGTGCCAGCAGTTTCGGACAGCCATATAATTCACCCCTCCACTTT. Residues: CASSFGQPYNSPLHF.

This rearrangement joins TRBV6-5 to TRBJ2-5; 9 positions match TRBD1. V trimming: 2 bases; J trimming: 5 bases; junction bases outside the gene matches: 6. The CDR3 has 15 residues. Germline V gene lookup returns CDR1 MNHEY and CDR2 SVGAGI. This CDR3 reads CASSYQQGASETQYF. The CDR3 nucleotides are TGTGCCAGCAGTTACCAACAGGGGGCGAGTGAGACCCAGTACTTC.

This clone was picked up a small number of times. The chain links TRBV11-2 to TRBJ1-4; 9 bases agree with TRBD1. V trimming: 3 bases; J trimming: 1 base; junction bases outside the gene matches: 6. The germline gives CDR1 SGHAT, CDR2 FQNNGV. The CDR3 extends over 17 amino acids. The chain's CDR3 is CASSFMGQGGTNEKLFF. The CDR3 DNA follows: TGTGCCAGCAGCTTCATGGGACAGGGTGGAACTAATGAAAAACTGTTTTTT.

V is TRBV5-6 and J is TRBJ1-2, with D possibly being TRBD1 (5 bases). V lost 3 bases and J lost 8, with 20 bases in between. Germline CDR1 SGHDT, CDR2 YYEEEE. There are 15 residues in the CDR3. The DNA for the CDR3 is TGTGCCAGCAGCTCCTCAGGGTTAACAAGGGGAGGCTACACCTTC. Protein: CASSSSGLTRGGYTF. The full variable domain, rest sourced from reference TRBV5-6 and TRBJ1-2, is DAGVTQSPTHLIKTRGQQVTLRCSPKSGHDTVSWYQQALGQGPQFIFQYYEEEERQRGNFPDRFSGHQFPNYSSELNVNALLLGDSALYLCASSSSGLTRGGYTFGSGTRLTVV.

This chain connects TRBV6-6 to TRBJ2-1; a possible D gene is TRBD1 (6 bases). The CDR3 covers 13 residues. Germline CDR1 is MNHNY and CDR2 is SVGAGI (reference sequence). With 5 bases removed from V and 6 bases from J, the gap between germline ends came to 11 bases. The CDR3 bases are TGTGCCAGCAGTACCCAGGGGTCCAATGAGCAGTTCTTC. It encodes CASSTQGSNEQFF.

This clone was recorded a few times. The CDR3 here is CASSRTLHSDEQFF. In DNA, the CDR3 is TGTGCCAGCAGCCGGACACTACATTCGGATGAGCAGTTCTTC. The chain links TRBV11-2 to TRBJ2-1; D is possibly TRBD1 (5 bases). The germline gives CDR1 SGHAT, CDR2 FQNNGV. The V end lost 5 bases, the J end lost 8 bases, and 16 bases lay between the germline ends. CDR3 length equals 14 residues.

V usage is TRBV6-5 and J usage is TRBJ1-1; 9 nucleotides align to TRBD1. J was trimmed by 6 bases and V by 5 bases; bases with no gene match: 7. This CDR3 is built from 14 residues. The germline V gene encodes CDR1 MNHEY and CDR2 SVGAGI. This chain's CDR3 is CASSKIQGAPEAFF. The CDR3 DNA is TGTGCCAGCAGTAAGATACAGGGGGCCCCTGAAGCTTTCTTT.

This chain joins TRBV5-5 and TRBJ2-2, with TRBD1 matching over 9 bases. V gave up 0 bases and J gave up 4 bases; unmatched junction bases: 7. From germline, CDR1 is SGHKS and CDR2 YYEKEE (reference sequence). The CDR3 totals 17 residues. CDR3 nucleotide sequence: TGTGCCAGCAGCTTGGATTGGGGACAGGGTGGCACCGGGGAGCTGTTTTTT. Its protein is CASSLDWGQGGTGELFF.

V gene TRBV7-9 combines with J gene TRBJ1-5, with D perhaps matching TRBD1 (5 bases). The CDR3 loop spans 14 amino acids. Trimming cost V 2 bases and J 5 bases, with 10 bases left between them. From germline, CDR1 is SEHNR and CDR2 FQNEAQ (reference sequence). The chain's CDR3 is CASSLLGGDQPQHF. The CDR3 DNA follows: TGTGCCAGCAGCTTATTAGGAGGGGATCAGCCCCAGCATTTT.

The CDR3 spells CASSDLQWTGELFF. The DNA of the CDR3 is TGTGCCAGCAGTGACCTCCAGTGGACCGGGGAGCTGTTTTTT. V usage is TRBV25-1 and J usage is TRBJ2-2; no definite D call. This CDR3 comprises 14 residues. Looked up from germline, CDR1 is MGHDK and CDR2 is SYGVNS. Trimming cost V 3 bases and J 5 bases, with 10 bases left between them.

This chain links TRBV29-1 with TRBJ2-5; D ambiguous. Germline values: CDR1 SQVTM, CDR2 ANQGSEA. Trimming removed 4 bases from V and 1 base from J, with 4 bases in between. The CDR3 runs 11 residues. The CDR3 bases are TGCAGCGTTGCTCTCCAAGAGACCCAGTACTTC. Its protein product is CSVALQETQYF. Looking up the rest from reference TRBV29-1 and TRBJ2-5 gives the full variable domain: SAVISQKPSRDICQRGTSLTIQCQVDSQVTMMFWYRQQPGQSLTLIATANQGSEATYESGFVIDKFPISRPNLTFSTLTVSNMSPEDSSIYLCSVALQETQYFGPGTRLLVL.

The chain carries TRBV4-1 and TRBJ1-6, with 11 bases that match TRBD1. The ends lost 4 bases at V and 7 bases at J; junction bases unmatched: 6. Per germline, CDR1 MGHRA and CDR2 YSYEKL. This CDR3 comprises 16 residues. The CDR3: CASSPTGTGGNSPLHF. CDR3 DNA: TGCGCCAGCAGCCCCACCGGGACAGGGGGAAATTCACCCCTCCACTTT.

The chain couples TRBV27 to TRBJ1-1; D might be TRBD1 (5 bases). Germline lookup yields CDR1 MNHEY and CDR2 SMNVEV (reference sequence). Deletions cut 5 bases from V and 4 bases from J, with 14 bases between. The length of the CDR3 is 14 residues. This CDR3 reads CASSPGLGVTEAFF. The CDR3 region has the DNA TGTGCCAGCAGTCCCGGGCTAGGGGTCACTGAAGCTTTCTTT.

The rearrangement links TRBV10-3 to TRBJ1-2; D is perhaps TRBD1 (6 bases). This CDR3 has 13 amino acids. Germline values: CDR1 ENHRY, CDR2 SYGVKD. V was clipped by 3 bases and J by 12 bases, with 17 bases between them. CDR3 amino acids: CAISDSEQGRNTF. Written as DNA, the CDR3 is TGTGCCATCAGTGACTCGGAACAGGGTAGGAACACCTTC.

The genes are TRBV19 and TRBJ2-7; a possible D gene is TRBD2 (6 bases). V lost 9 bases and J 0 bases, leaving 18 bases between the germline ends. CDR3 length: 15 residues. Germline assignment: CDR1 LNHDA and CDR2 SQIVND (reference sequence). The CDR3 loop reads CASRPDGGSSYEQYF. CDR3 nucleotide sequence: TGTGCCAGCCGCCCCGACGGAGGGAGCTCCTACGAGCAGTACTTC.

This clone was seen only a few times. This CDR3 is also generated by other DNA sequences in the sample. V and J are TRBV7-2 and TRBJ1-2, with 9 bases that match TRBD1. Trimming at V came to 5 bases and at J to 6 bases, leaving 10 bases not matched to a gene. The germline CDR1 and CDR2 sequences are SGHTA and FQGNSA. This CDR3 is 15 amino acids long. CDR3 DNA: TGTGCCAGCAGCCCGGGACAGGGTTCGGCCGATGGCTACACCTTC. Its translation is CASSPGQGSADGYTF.

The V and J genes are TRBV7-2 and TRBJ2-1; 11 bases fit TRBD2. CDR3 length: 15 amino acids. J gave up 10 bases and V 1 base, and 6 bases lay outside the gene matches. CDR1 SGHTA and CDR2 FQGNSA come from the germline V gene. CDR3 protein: CASSLGSGRVIEQFF. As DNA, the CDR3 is TGTGCCAGCAGCTTAGGTAGCGGGAGGGTTATAGAGCAGTTCTTC.